These 16 T cell receptor beta chains share one sample of origin, sequenced in a study of cytomegalovirus exposure and HLA in healthy donors. It was with 60 Vbeta and 13 Jbeta primers that the PCR ran. Clones were read by immunoSEQ multiplex PCR, and TCRdb kept only the in-frame ones, dropping some. The sample consists of about 160,000 clones, nearly 80% of them appearing once. Sample: PBMCs. The receptors were gathered from a woman aged 45-60 years in good health and CMV-seropositive.

The chain has TRBV7-2 and TRBJ2-3; 11 bases align to TRBD2. CDR3 length: 15 amino acids. V lost 7 bases and J lost 5; bases outside the gene matches: 8. Germline V lookup: CDR1 SGHTA, CDR2 FQGNSA. The CDR3 spells CASKRTSGGGDTQYF. DNA for the CDR3: TGTGCCAGCAAACGAACTAGCGGGGGTGGAGATACGCAGTATTTT.

This sequence joins TRBV5-5 and TRBJ1-4; maybe TRBD1 (6 bases). The germline gives CDR1 SGHKS, CDR2 YYEKEE (reference sequence). This CDR3 contains 14 residues. With 1 base removed from V and 3 bases from J, the gap between germline ends came to 7 bases. The CDR3 sequence is CASSLQGSNEKLFF. The CDR3 DNA is TGTGCCAGCAGCTTGCAGGGGTCTAATGAAAAACTGTTTTTT.

This clone occurred a few times. This chain uses TRBV28 with TRBJ1-5, with D possibly TRBD1 on 5 matching bases. Germline V lookup: CDR1 MDHEN, CDR2 SYDVKM. Between the trimmed V and J ends, which lost 3 bases and 12 bases, there was a span of 15 bases. The CDR3 extends over 13 amino acids. The CDR3 region is CASSFRLGHRQHF. The CDR3 nucleotides read TGTGCCAGCAGTTTTAGATTGGGGCATCGCCAGCATTTT.

This clone was detected a few times. The DNA for the CDR3 is TGTGCCAGCAGTGAATGGCAGGGGGACGGCTACACCTTC. Encoded protein: CASSEWQGDGYTF. This chain connects TRBV2 to TRBJ1-2, with 7 bases fitting TRBD1. Germline CDR1 and CDR2: SNHLY and FYNNEI. Losses at the gene ends were 2 bases for V and 8 bases for J; bases not matched to a gene: 5. The CDR3 covers 13 residues.

The rearrangement joins TRBV27 to TRBJ2-1; 8 bases line up with TRBD2. J gave up 8 bases and V 7 bases, and 10 bases lay outside the gene matches. The CDR3 covers 14 residues. The germline CDR1 and CDR2 sequences are MNHEY and SMNVEV (reference sequence). The CDR3 loop reads CASTPGLGTDEQFF. Here the CDR3 DNA reads TGTGCCAGCACCCCGGGACTAGGAACGGATGAGCAGTTCTTC.

CDR3 protein: CASSLEARETQYF. In DNA form, the CDR3 reads TGTGCCAGCAGCTTAGAGGCTCGAGAGACCCAGTACTTC. V usage is TRBV11-2 and J usage is TRBJ2-5, with D unresolved. The CDR3 is 13 amino acids. From germline, CDR1 is SGHAT and CDR2 FQNNGV. Trimming removed 0 bases from V and 4 bases from J, with 6 bases in between. The full variable domain, with the rest looked up from reference TRBV11-2 and TRBJ2-5, is EAGVAQSPRYKIIEKRQSVAFWCNPISGHATLYWYQQILGQGPKLLIQFQNNGVVDDSQLPKDRFSAERLKGVDSTLKIQPAKLEDSAVYLCASSLEARETQYFGPGTRLLVL.

V is TRBV4-1 and J is TRBJ1-1; unclear D gene. Deletions cut 0 bases from V and 0 bases from J, with 5 bases between. The CDR3 sequence is 14 residues long. Germline V gene data show CDR1 as MGHRA and CDR2 as YSYEKL. In DNA, the CDR3 is TGCGCCAGCAGCCAAGAGTGGCTGAACACTGAAGCTTTCTTT. Its protein product is CASSQEWLNTEAFF.

The V and J genes are TRBV7-9 and TRBJ2-3; maybe TRBD1 (5 bases). Germline lookup yields CDR1 SEHNR and CDR2 FQNEAQ (reference sequence). The CDR3 sequence is 14 residues long. V lost 1 base and J lost 4, with 9 bases in between. CDR3 DNA: TGTGCCAGCAGCTTAGGACAGCTGTCAGATACGCAGTATTTT. Amino acids: CASSLGQLSDTQYF.

This clone has only one observation. V gene TRBV4-2 combines with J gene TRBJ1-5; 8 bases align to TRBD1. The CDR3 has 16 amino acids. V shed 1 base, J shed 7 bases, and the junction held 9 bases outside the gene matches. CDR1 is LGHNA, CDR2 YNFKEQ, per germline. DNA for the CDR3: TGTGCCAGCAGCCAAGTCGGGTTGACAGGGGAACAGCCCCAGCATTTT. Protein sequence: CASSQVGLTGEQPQHF.

This clone was seen a handful of times. The chain has TRBV10-3 and TRBJ2-1; TRBD1 aligns across 9 bases. The germline V gene has CDR1 ENHRY and CDR2 SYGVKD. The junction had 11 bases not matched to a gene; V was cut back by 8 bases and J by 6 bases. The length of the CDR3 is 15 residues. The CDR3 sequence is CAIGSRQGVINEQFF. Written as DNA, the CDR3 is TGTGCCATCGGTAGCCGACAGGGGGTAATCAATGAGCAGTTCTTC.

The chain has TRBV19 and TRBJ1-2; TRBD1 aligns across 10 bases. J lost 7 bases, V lost 1 base, and 9 bases had no gene match. CDR1 and CDR2 from the germline V gene are LNHDA and SQIVND (reference sequence). This CDR3 spans 16 amino acids. The CDR3 sequence: CASSIAARTGGGGYTF. Written as DNA, the CDR3 is TGTGCCAGTAGTATAGCAGCAAGGACAGGGGGAGGTGGCTACACCTTC.

This clone appeared a few times. The rearrangement uses TRBV19 and TRBJ1-2; 7 nucleotides match TRBD1. The V gene end was trimmed by 5 bases and the J gene end by 4 bases; junction bases not matched to a gene: 1. This CDR3 region has 12 residues. Germline loops: CDR1 LNHDA, CDR2 SQIVND (reference sequence). The CDR3: CASSDRAYGYTF. The CDR3 DNA is TGTGCCAGTAGTGACAGGGCCTATGGCTACACCTTC.

This clone was seen just once. V and J are TRBV4-1 and TRBJ2-7; 11 nucleotides agree with TRBD2. The CDR3 loop spans 16 amino acids. The V gene end was trimmed by 1 base and the J gene end by 2 bases; junction bases not matched to a gene: 4. Germline V CDR1 and CDR2: MGHRA, YSYEKL. The CDR3 spells CASSQALAGDAYEQYF. In DNA form, the CDR3 reads TGCGCCAGCAGCCAAGCACTAGCGGGGGATGCCTACGAGCAGTACTTC.

This chain links TRBV5-1 with TRBJ2-3; 9 nucleotides agree with TRBD1. The CDR3 is 15 residues long. The V gene end was trimmed by 4 bases and the J gene end by 0 bases; junction bases not matched to a gene: 3. Germline CDR1 and CDR2: SGHRS and YFSETQ. The chain's CDR3 is CASSPGQGSTDTQYF. Written as DNA, the CDR3 is TGCGCCAGCAGCCCGGGACAGGGCAGCACAGATACGCAGTATTTT.

The gene calls are TRBV28 and TRBJ1-6, with D uncertain. With 6 bases removed from V and 7 bases from J, the gap between germline ends came to 16 bases. CDR1 is MDHEN and CDR2 is SYDVKM in the germline V gene. The CDR3 runs 15 residues. CDR3 coding DNA: TGTGCCAGCAGGGCTACCGGAGGGAGGAATTCACCCCTCCACTTT. Translating gives CASRATGGRNSPLHF.

This sequence joins TRBV11-2 and TRBJ1-1; TRBD1 is a possible D gene (6 bases). Trimming removed 3 bases at V and 1 base at J, with 18 bases between. Germline V lookup: CDR1 SGHAT, CDR2 FQNNGV. This CDR3 is built from 17 residues. This chain's CDR3 is CASSFPLARGTNTEAFF. In DNA form, the CDR3 reads TGTGCCAGCAGCTTCCCTTTGGCCAGGGGTACGAACACTGAAGCTTTCTTT.